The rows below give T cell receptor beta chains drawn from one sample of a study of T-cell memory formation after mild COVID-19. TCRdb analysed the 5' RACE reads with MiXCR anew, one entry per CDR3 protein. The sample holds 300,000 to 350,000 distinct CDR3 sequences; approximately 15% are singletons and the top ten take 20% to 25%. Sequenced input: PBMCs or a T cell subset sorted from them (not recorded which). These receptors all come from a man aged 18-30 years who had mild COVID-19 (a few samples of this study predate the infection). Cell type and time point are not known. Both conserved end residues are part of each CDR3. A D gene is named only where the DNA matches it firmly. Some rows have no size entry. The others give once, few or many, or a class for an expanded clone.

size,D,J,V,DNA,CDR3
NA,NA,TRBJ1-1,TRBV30,TGTGCCTGGGGTACGGGGGATCCCACTGAAGCTTTCTTT,CAWGTGDPTEAFF
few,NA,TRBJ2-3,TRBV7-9,TGTGCCAGCAGCTCATCTAGTTTCACAGATACGCAGTATTTT,CASSSSSFTDTQYF
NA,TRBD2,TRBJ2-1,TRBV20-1,TGCAGTGCTGTAGTAGCGGGGCTCTACAATGAGCAGTTCTTC,CSAVVAGLYNEQFF
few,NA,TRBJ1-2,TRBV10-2,TGCGCCAGCAGGCCGGTGGGGGGGGACGGCTACACCTTC,CASRPVGGDGYTF
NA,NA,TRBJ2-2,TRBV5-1,TGCGCCAGCAGATACGGGACTTCGAACACCGGGGAGCTGTTTTTT,CASRYGTSNTGELFF
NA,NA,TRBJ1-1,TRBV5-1,TGCGCCAGCAGCTATAACAGGGTGAACACTGAAGCTTTCTTT,CASSYNRVNTEAFF
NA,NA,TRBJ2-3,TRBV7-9,TGTGCCAGCAGCTCACTAGGAAACCCCCTGGCTGATACGCAGTATTTT,CASSSLGNPLADTQYF
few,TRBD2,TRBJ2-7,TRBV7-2,TGTGCCAGCAGCGGGTCGGGATTTGGGGGGGAGGAGTACTTC,CASSGSGFGGEEYF
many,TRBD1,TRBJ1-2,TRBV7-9,TGTGCCAGCGGCGACCCGGGACAGGGGCATGGCTACACCTTC,CASGDPGQGHGYTF
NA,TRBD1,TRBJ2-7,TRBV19,TGTGCCAGTAGCCTACAGGGGCCTTTCTCCTACGAGCAGTACTTC,CASSLQGPFSYEQYF
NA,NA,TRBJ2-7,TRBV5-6,TGTGCCAGCAGCTCCCCCGGGCAGGGTCACGAGCAGTACTTC,CASSSPGQGHEQYF
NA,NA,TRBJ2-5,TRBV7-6,TGTGCCAGCAGCTTAAGCCTGGGCCAAGAGACCCAGTACTTC,CASSLSLGQETQYF
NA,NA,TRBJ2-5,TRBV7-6,TGTGCCAGCAGCTCCTGGGGGTGGACAGAGACCCAGTACTTC,CASSSWGWTETQYF
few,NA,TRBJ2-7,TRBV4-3,TGCGCCAGCAGCCAAGAAGCGGATAGAGTGGGCTACGAGCAGTACTTC,CASSQEADRVGYEQYF
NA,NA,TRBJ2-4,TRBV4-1,TGCGCCAGCAGCCAAGATCCACTGTCCAAAAACATTCAGTACTTC,CASSQDPLSKNIQYF
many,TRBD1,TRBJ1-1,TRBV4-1,TGCGCCAGCAGCCTTGAAGGGGGACAGGGGCCGTCAAAGACTGAAGCTTTCTTT,CASSLEGGQGPSKTEAFF
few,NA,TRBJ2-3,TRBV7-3,TGTGCCAGCAGCGAGGTCGCGGCGGTGGGAACAGATACGCAGTATTTT,CASSEVAAVGTDTQYF
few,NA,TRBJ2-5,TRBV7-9,TGTGCCAGCAGCCCACGGGACCAAGAGACCCAGTACTTC,CASSPRDQETQYF
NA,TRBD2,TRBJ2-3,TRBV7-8,TGTGCCAGCAGCTTAGTAGCGGGGGGGGTCACAGATACGCAGTATTTT,CASSLVAGGVTDTQYF
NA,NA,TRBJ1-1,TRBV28,TGTGCCAGCACCTTAGGCTATGAAGCTTTCTTT,CASTLGYEAFF
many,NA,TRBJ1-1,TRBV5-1,TGCGCCAGCAGCTCGGGACGGATGAACACTGAAGCTTTCTTT,CASSSGRMNTEAFF
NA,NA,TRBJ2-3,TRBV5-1,TGCGCCAGCAGTTCAGGGAGGCCAGATACGCAGTATTTT,CASSSGRPDTQYF
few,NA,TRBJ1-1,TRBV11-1,TGTGCCAGCAGCTTAGAAGACCACACTGAAGCTTTCTTT,CASSLEDHTEAFF
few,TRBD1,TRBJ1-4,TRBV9,TGTGCCAGCAGCGCATACAGGGGAGGTGAAAAACTGTTTTTT,CASSAYRGGEKLFF
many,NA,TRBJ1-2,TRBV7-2,TGTGCCAGCAGCTTAGGGGGCCAGGGCTATGGCTACACCTTC,CASSLGGQGYGYTF
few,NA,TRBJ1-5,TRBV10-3,TGTGCCATCAGTGACAGCGAAAGTCAGCCCCAGCATTTT,CAISDSESQPQHF
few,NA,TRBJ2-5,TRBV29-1,TGCAGCGTTGTCAGGTCTTCTGAGACCCAGTACTTC,CSVVRSSETQYF
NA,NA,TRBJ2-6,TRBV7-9,TGTGCCAGCAGCGGAACAGGGTCAGGGGCCAACGTCCTGACTTTC,CASSGTGSGANVLTF
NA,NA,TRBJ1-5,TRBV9,TGTGCCAGCAGCGTCGGGAACGGCCGGAATCAGCCCCAGCATTTT,CASSVGNGRNQPQHF
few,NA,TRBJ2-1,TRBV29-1,TGCAGCGTGAAACTTAGCGAGTGGAAGTTCTTC,CSVKLSEWKFF
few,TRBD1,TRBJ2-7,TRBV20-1,TGCAGTGCTAGGGGACAGGGCTACGAGCAGTACTTC,CSARGQGYEQYF
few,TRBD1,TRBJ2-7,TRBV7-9,TGTGCCGGTGGAGGGACAGGGAAGGACGAGCAGTACTTC,CAGGGTGKDEQYF
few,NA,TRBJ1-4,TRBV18,TGTGCCAGCTCACTGGCAACTAATGAAAAACTGTTTTTT,CASSLATNEKLFF
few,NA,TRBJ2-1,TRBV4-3,TGCGCCAGCAGCCAGTACCGTGGGGGAATCTCCTACAATGAGCAGTTCTTC,CASSQYRGGISYNEQFF
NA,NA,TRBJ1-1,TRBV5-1,TGCGCCAGCAGCCAATTCACAGGGAACACTGAAGCTTTCTTT,CASSQFTGNTEAFF
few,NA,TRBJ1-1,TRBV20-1,TGCAGTGCTAGTGGTGACAGCTACACTGAAGCTTTCTTT,CSASGDSYTEAFF
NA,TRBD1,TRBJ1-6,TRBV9,TGTGCCAGCAGCATCCGGGACAGGGATTCACCCCTCCACTTT,CASSIRDRDSPLHF
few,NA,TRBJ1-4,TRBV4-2,TGTGCCAGCAGCCAAGATGTCGCGGCGAGGGGCGTTGCAACTAATGAAAAACTGTTTTTT,CASSQDVAARGVATNEKLFF
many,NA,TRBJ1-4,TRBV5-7,TGTGCCAGCAGCTTGAAAGGGTGTGAAAAACTGTTTTTT,CASSLKGCEKLFF
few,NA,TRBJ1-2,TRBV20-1,TGCAGTGCTAGAGTTCGGGAGGACTATGGCTACACCTTC,CSARVREDYGYTF
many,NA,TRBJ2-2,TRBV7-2,TGTGCCAGCAGCTTAGTCTTCACCGGGGAGCTGTTTTTT,CASSLVFTGELFF
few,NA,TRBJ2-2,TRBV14,TGTGCCAGCAGCCAAGCGTTGGGGGCCGGGGAGCTGTTTTTT,CASSQALGAGELFF
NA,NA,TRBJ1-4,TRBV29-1,TGCAGCGTCAAGGGAGGGTCTAATGAAAAACTGTTTTTT,CSVKGGSNEKLFF
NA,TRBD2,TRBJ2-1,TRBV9,TGTGCCAGCAGCAAGACTAGCGGGGACAATGAGCAGTTCTTC,CASSKTSGDNEQFF
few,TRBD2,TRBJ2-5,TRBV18,TGTGCCAGCTCACCACGGCCTAGCGGGGGACGGGAGACCCAGTACTTC,CASSPRPSGGRETQYF
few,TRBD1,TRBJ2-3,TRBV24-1,TGTGCCACCAGTGATCGGACAGGGACCGACACAGATACGCAGTATTTT,CATSDRTGTDTDTQYF